The entry below describes one T cell receptor (beta chain). Assay: immunoSEQ multiplex PCR; the TCRdb copy retains only in-frame clones and omits some. The sample records about 76,000 clones, around 93% being singletons. The data are from a study of brain T cells in children with intractable seizures. Germline V gene sequence: CDR1 SNHLY, CDR2 FYNNEI. The CDR3 consists of 16 residues. V shed 6 bases and J 4 bases; nucleotides not matched to a gene: 14. The source of this sequence is a boy less than two years old with tuberous sclerosis and intractable seizures. The V gene is TRBV2, the J gene TRBJ1-2; 7 nucleotides agree with TRBD1. Sequenced here: peripheral blood, sampled at surgery. In nucleotides, the CDR3 is TGTGCCAGCAGCCACAGCCGGGACAGAGTACTCTATGGCTACACCTTC. It yields the protein CASSHSRDRVLYGYTF.